This T cell receptor beta chain stems from a study of T cell repertoires in cytomegalovirus infection. Looking at the study overall: CMV infection together with matching HLA type was indicated by public TCR beta signatures.

V shed 6 bases and J shed 0 bases, with 17 bases lying between them. The CDR3 is 16 amino acids. The germline gives CDR1 MNHEY, CDR2 SVGEGT. TCRdb called the reads again in MiXCR, with one record for every CDR3 protein. The repertoire has around 210,000 distinct CDR3 sequences, approximately 7% of them found once; the top ten carry about 6.3%. Study findings and constraints: The ex vivo response was dominated by HLA-C-restricted CMV-specific TCR beta clonotypes.

This clonotype was seen at least ten times. Its specificity is unknown. The sequenced sample consisted of PBMCs. This clonotype was sampled from a human donor in good health (CMV status not recorded). Some clones in this sample may be carry-over from other donors' samples. The V gene is TRBV6-2 or TRBV6-3, the J gene TRBJ1-1; a weak D match, TRBD1 (6 bases). CDR3 sequence (DNA): TGTGCCAGCAGCGTAGCAGGGGACCCAATGAACACTGAAGCTTTCTTT. Its protein is CASSVAGDPMNTEAFF.